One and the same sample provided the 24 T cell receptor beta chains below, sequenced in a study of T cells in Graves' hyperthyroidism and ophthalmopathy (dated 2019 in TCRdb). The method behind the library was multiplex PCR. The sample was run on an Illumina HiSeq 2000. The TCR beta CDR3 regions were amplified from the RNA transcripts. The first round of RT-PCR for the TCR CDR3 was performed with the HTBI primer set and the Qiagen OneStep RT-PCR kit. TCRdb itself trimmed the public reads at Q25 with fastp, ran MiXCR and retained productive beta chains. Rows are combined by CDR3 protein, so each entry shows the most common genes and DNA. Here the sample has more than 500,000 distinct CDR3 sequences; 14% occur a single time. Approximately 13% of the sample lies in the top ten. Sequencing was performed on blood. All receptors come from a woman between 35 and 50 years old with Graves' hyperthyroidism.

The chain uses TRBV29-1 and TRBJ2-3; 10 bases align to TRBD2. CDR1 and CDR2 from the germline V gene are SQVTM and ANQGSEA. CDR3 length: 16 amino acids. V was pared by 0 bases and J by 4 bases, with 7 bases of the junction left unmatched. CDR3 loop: CSVEDQLAGIPDTQYF. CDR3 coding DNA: TGCAGCGTTGAAGATCAACTAGCGGGAATCCCAGATACGCAGTATTTT.

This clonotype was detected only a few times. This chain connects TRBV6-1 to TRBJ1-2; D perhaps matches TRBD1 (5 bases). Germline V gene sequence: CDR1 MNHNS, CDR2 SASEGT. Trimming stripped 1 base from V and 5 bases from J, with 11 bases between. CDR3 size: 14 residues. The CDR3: CASSEGGVTYGYTF. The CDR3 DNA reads TGTGCCAGCAGTGAAGGGGGGGTTACTTATGGCTACACCTTC.

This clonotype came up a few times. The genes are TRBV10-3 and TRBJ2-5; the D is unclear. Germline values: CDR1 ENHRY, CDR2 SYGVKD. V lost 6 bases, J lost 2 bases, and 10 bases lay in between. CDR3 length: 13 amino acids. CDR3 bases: TGTGCCATCAGAGGATTACAGCAAGAGACCCAGTACTTC. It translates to CAIRGLQQETQYF.

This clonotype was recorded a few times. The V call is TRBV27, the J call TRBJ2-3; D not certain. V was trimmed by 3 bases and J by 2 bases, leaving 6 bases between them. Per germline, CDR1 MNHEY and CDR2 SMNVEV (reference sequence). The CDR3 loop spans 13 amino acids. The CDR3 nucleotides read TGTGCCAGCAGTTTCTTGGACACAGATACGCAGTATTTT. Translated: CASSFLDTDTQYF.

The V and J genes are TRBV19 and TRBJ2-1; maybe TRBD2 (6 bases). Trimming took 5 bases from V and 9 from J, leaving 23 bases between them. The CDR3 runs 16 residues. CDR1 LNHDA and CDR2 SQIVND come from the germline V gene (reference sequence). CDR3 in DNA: TGTGCCAGTAGTGGAAGGACGGAGAACGGGAGACGTGAGCAGTTCTTC. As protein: CASSGRTENGRREQFF.

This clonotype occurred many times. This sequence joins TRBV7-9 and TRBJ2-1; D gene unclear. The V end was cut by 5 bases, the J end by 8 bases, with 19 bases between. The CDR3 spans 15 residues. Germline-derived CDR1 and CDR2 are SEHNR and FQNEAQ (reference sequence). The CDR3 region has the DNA TGTGCCAGCAGCGCCCGGGCCAGCACGGTCGATGAGCAGTTCTTC. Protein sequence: CASSARASTVDEQFF.

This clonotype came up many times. In nucleotides, the CDR3 is TGTGCCAGCAGCCCAACTAAGGGGGGAGTCCAAGAGACCCAGTACTTC. It yields the protein CASSPTKGGVQETQYF. The chain combines TRBV14 with TRBJ2-5, with D perhaps TRBD1 or TRBD2 (6 bases each). This CDR3 spans 16 amino acids. Germline values: CDR1 SGHDN, CDR2 FVKESK. Trimming removed 4 bases at V and 1 base at J, with 16 bases between.

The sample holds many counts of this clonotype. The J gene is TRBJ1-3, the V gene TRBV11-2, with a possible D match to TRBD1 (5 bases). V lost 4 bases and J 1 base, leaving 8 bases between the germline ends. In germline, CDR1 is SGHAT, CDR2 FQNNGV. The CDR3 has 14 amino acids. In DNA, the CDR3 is TGTGCCAGCAGCTGGGGGGGGTCTGGAAACACCATATATTTT. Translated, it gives CASSWGGSGNTIYF.

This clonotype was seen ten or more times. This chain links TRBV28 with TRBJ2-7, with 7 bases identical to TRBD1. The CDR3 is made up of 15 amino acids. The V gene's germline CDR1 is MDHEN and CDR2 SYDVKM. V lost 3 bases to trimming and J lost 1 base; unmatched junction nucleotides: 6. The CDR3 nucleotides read TGTGCCAGCAGTTTGAGACAGGGTTTTTCCTACGAGCAGTACTTC. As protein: CASSLRQGFSYEQYF.

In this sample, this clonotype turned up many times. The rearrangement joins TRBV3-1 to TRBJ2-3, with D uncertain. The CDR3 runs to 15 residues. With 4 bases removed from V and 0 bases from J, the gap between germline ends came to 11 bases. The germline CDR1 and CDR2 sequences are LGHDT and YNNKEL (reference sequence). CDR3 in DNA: TGTGCCAGCAGCCCCGAACGGGCTAGCACAGATACGCAGTATTTT. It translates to CASSPERASTDTQYF.

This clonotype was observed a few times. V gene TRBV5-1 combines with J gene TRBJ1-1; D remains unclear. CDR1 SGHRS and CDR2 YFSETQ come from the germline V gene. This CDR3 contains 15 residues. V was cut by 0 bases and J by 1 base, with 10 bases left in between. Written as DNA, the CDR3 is TGCGCCAGCAGCTTGGCCGTGACCCAGAACACTGAAGCTTTCTTT. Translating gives CASSLAVTQNTEAFF.

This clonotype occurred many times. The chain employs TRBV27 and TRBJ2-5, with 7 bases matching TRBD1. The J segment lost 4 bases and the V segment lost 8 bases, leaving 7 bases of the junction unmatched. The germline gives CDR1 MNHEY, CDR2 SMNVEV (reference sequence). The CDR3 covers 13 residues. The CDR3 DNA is TGTGCCAGCCGTCGACAGGGACGAGAGACCCAGTACTTC. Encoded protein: CASRRQGRETQYF.

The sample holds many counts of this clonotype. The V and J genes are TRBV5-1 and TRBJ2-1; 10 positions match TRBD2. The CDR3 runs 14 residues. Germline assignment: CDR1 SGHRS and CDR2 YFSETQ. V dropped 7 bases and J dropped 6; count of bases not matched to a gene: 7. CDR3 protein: CASAPGLAFNEQFF. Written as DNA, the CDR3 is TGCGCCAGCGCACCGGGACTAGCGTTCAATGAGCAGTTCTTC.

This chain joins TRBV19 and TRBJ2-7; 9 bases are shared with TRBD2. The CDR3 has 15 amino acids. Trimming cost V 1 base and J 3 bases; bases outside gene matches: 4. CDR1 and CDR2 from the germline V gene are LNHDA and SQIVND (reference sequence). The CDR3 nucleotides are TGTGCCAGTAGTATAGTGGCTAGCGGGAACTACGAGCAGTACTTC. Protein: CASSIVASGNYEQYF.

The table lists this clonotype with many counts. CDR3 residues: CASSSSTSGSTDTQYF. CDR3 DNA sequence: TGTGCCAGCAGCTCCTCGACTAGCGGGAGTACAGATACGCAGTATTTT. The rearrangement links TRBV7-3 to TRBJ2-3, with 12 bases fitting TRBD2. Trimming cost V 4 bases and J 3 bases; bases outside gene matches: 5. The CDR3 consists of 16 residues. Looked up from germline, CDR1 is SGHTA and CDR2 is FQGTGA.

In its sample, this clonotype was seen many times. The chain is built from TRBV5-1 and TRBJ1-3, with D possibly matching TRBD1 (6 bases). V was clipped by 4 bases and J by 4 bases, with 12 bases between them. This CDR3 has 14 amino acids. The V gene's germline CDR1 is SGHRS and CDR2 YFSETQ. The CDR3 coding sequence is TGCGCCAGCAGCCTACAGGGTGAAGGAAACACCATATATTTT. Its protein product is CASSLQGEGNTIYF. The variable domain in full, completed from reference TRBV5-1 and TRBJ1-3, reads KAGVTQTPRYLIKTRGQQVTLSCSPISGHRSVSWYQQTPGQGLQFLFEYFSETQRNKGNFPGRFSGRQFSNSRSEMNVSTLELGDSALYLCASSLQGEGNTIYFGEGSWLTVV.

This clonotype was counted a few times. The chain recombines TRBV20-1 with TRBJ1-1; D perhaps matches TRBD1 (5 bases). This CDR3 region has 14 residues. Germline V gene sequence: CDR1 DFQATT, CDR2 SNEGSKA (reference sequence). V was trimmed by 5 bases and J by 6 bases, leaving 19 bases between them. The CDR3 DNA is TGCAGTGCTCCGTCGCATCGGGGGGTGGCTGAAGCTTTCTTT. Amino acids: CSAPSHRGVAEAFF.

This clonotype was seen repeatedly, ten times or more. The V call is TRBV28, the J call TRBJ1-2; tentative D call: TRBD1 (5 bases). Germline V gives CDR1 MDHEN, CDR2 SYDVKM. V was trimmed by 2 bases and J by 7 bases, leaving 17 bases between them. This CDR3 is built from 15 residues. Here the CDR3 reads CASSLIAGKRSGYTF. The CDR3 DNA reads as TGTGCCAGCAGTTTAATCGCAGGGAAGAGGAGTGGCTACACCTTC.

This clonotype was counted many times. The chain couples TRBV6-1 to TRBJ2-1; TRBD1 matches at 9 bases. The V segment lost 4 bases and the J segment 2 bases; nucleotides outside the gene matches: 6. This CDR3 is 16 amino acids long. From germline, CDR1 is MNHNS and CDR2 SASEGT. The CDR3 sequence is CASSARDRETYNEQFF. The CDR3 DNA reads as TGTGCCAGCAGTGCCCGGGACAGGGAGACCTACAATGAGCAGTTCTTC.

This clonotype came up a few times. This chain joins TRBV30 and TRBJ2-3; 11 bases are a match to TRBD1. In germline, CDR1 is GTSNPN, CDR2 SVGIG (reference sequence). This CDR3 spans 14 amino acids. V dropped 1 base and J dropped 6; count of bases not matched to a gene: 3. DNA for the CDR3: TGTGCCTGGAGTGCGGACAGGGGGCTCGATACGCAGTATTTT. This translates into CAWSADRGLDTQYF.

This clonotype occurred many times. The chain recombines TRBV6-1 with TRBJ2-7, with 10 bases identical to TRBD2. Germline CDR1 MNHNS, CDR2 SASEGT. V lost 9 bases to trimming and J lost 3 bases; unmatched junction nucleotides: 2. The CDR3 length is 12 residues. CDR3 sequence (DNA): TGTGCCAGTGGGACTAGCGACTACGAGCAGTACTTC. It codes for CASGTSDYEQYF.

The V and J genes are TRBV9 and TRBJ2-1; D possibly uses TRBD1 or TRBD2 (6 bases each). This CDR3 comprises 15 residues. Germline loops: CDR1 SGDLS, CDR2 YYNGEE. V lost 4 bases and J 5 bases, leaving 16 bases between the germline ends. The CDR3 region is CASSRGVASDNEQFF. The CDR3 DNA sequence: TGTGCCAGCAGCAGGGGGGTCGCTAGCGACAATGAGCAGTTCTTC.

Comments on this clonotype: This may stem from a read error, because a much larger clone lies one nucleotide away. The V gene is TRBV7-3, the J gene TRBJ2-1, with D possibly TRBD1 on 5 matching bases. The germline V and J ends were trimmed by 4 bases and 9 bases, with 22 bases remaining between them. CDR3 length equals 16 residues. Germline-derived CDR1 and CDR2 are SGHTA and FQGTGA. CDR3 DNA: TGTGCCAGCAGCTCGACCCGACGGGTCTCGCAGGGTGAGCAGTTCTTC. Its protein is CASSSTRRVSQGEQFF. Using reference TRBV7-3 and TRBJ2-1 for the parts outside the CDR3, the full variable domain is GAGVSQTPSNKVTEKGKYVELRCDPISGHTALYWYRQSLGQGPEFLIYFQGTGAADDSGLPNDRFFAVRPEGSVSTLKIQRTERGDSAVYLCASSSTRRVSQGEQFFGPGTRLTVL.

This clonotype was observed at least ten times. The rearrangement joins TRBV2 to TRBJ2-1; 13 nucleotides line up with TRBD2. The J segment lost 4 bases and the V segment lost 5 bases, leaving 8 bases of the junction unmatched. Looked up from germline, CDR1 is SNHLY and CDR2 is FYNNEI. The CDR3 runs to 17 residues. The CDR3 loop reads CASSTSGRALKYNEQFF. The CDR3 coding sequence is TGTGCCAGCAGTACTAGCGGGAGGGCCCTTAAGTACAATGAGCAGTTCTTC.